What follows are 14 T cell receptor beta chains derived from one specimen sequenced in a study of blood T cell repertoires in COVID-19. Libraries were prepared by immunoSEQ multiplex PCR; TCRdb keeps only in-frame clonotypes and omits some of them. Of approximately 88,000 clones in the sample, 85% to 95% are singletons; the top ten hold 3.5% to 4%. Sequenced sample: peripheral blood. These receptor sequences come from a woman in her forties or fifties in a cohort sampled during active COVID-19.

The chain links TRBV6-1 to TRBJ1-6, with no clear D. Trimming left V 3 bases short and J 6 bases short, with 12 bases between. The CDR3 runs to 15 residues. Germline loops: CDR1 MNHNS, CDR2 SASEGT. The CDR3 loop reads CASSDLAGGNSPLHF. CDR3 coding DNA: TGTGCCAGCAGTGATCTAGCCGGTGGTAATTCACCCCTCCACTTT.

The V and J genes are TRBV29-1 and TRBJ1-4; no clear D. The germline CDR1 and CDR2 sequences are SQVTM and ANQGSEA. This CDR3 contains 14 residues. V was pared by 0 bases and J by 7 bases, with 12 bases between. The CDR3 bases are TGCAGCGTTGAAGATCGGCGGGTGGGTGAAAAACTGTTTTTT. Its protein product is CSVEDRRVGEKLFF.

The chain links TRBV7-9 to TRBJ1-2, with TRBD1 matching over 11 bases. Germline CDR1 reads SEHNR; CDR2 reads FQNEAQ (reference sequence). CDR3 length: 15 residues. The J segment lost 6 bases and the V segment lost 0 bases, leaving 3 bases of the junction unmatched. Here the CDR3 DNA reads TGTGCCAGCAGCTTAGCCCGGGACAGGGGGGATGGCTACACCTTC. As protein: CASSLARDRGDGYTF.

The chain carries TRBV5-1 and TRBJ2-7, with TRBD1 matching 8 bases. The CDR3 loop spans 15 amino acids. V was clipped by 4 bases and J by 2 bases; unmatched bases: 8. Per germline, CDR1 SGHRS and CDR2 YFSETQ. CDR3 sequence (DNA): TGCGCCAGCAGCCAAAGTCAGGGGGCCGCCTACGAGCAGTACTTC. Its protein is CASSQSQGAAYEQYF.

The J gene is TRBJ2-3, the V gene TRBV7-2; TRBD2 matches at 7 bases. CDR1 is SGHTA and CDR2 is FQGNSA in the germline V gene. The CDR3 is 14 amino acids. V dropped 5 bases and J dropped 1; count of bases not matched to a gene: 3. The CDR3 sequence is CASSRSGRTDTQYF. Here the CDR3 DNA reads TGTGCCAGCAGCCGTAGCGGGCGCACAGATACGCAGTATTTT.

The rearrangement joins TRBV27 to TRBJ2-2; D remains ambiguous. The V gene lost 8 bases and the J gene lost 4 bases, with 8 bases spanning the gap. CDR3 length: 12 residues. In germline, CDR1 is MNHEY, CDR2 SMNVEV (reference sequence). The CDR3 DNA reads as TGTGCCAGCGGCCCCACCACCGGGGAGCTGTTTTTT. Translated, it gives CASGPTTGELFF.

In this sample, this clone turned up once. V gene TRBV6-2 or TRBV6-3 combines with J gene TRBJ1-5; unclear D gene. The ends were cut back, 2 bases at V and 7 bases at J, with 6 bases in the middle. The germline CDR1 and CDR2 sequences are MNHEY and SVGEGT. The CDR3 contains 12 residues. CDR3 DNA: TGTGCCAGCAGTTACGCTAGCCAGCCCCAGCATTTT. This sequence encodes CASSYASQPQHF.

The chain employs TRBV4-1 and TRBJ1-1; unclear D gene. V was clipped by 1 base and J by 0 bases, with 9 bases between them. There are 15 residues in the CDR3. Germline lookup yields CDR1 MGHRA and CDR2 YSYEKL. CDR3 sequence (DNA): TGCGCCAGCAGCCAAGTTCTAGTAGTGAACACTGAAGCTTTCTTT. Amino acids: CASSQVLVVNTEAFF.

J is TRBJ1-3 and V is TRBV5-1; TRBD1 agrees at 8 bases. V shed 2 bases, J shed 0 bases, and the junction held 7 bases outside the gene matches. Germline CDR1 SGHRS, CDR2 YFSETQ. The CDR3 is 17 amino acids. The CDR3 here is CASSLGDRGSSGNTIYF. In DNA, the CDR3 is TGCGCCAGCAGCTTAGGAGACAGGGGCTCCTCTGGAAACACCATATATTTT.

The chain employs TRBV2 and TRBJ2-1; possible D gene TRBD2, 6 bases. Deletions cut 4 bases from V and 9 bases from J, with 10 bases between. The CDR3 loop spans 12 amino acids. CDR1 SNHLY and CDR2 FYNNEI come from the germline V gene. The CDR3 loop reads CASSGREAEQFF. The CDR3 coding sequence is TGTGCCAGCAGTGGCAGGGAGGCTGAGCAGTTCTTC.

The CDR3 region is CASSFVQGSDTQYF. Here the CDR3 DNA reads TGCGCCAGCAGCTTCGTACAGGGTAGTGATACGCAGTATTTT. The chain uses TRBV5-1 and TRBJ2-3, with D possibly TRBD1 on 6 matching bases. The V end lost 2 bases, the J end lost 6 bases, and 13 bases lay between the germline ends. Germline V gene data show CDR1 as SGHRS and CDR2 as YFSETQ. The CDR3 loop spans 14 amino acids. The full variable domain, its missing parts supplied by reference TRBV5-1 and TRBJ2-3, is KAGVTQTPRYLIKTRGQQVTLSCSPISGHRSVSWYQQTPGQGLQFLFEYFSETQRNKGNFPGRFSGRQFSNSRSEMNVSTLELGDSALYLCASSFVQGSDTQYFGPGTRLTVL.

V is TRBV11-2 and J is TRBJ1-2; the D gene is possibly TRBD1 (6 bases). The CDR3 extends over 14 amino acids. Between the trimmed V and J ends, which lost 1 base and 4 bases, there was a span of 10 bases. Germline CDR1 SGHAT, CDR2 FQNNGV. CDR3 sequence: CASSLVRGGYGYTF. As DNA, the CDR3 is TGTGCCAGCAGCTTAGTTAGAGGGGGCTATGGCTACACCTTC.

DNA of the CDR3: TGCGCCAGCAGCTTGGTTCCAGGGGGCAATCAGCCCCAGCATTTT. Translation: CASSLVPGGNQPQHF. The chain joins TRBV5-1 to TRBJ1-5; D perhaps matches TRBD1 (6 bases). Germline CDR1 reads SGHRS; CDR2 reads YFSETQ. Trimming took 0 bases from V and 2 from J, leaving 9 bases between them. CDR3 length: 15 residues. Full variable domain (rest looked up from reference TRBV5-1 and TRBJ1-5): KAGVTQTPRYLIKTRGQQVTLSCSPISGHRSVSWYQQTPGQGLQFLFEYFSETQRNKGNFPGRFSGRQFSNSRSEMNVSTLELGDSALYLCASSLVPGGNQPQHFGDGTRLSIL.

V and J are TRBV27 and TRBJ1-4; tentatively, D is TRBD1 (6 bases). The length of the CDR3 is 19 residues. Trimming shortened V by 1 base and J by 8 bases, and 26 bases separated the two germline ends. Germline lookup yields CDR1 MNHEY and CDR2 SMNVEV (reference sequence). CDR3 sequence (DNA): TGTGCCAGCAGTTTATTGGGGCCCAGGGGCCGCGATTTTCGAGAAAAACTGTTTTTT. It is translated as CASSLLGPRGRDFREKLFF.